This T cell receptor beta chain was recovered during a study of metastatic and nonmetastatic thyroid tumors. Patients underwent thyroid surgery, and none had received any treatment before it. TCRdb redid the clone calls on the PCR reads using MiXCR. The sample yields tens of thousands of clones, 20% to 25% seen once. This clone was seen a handful of times. CDR3 length: 13 residues. CDR1 and CDR2 from the germline V gene are GTSNPN and SVGIG (reference sequence). The receptor comes from a female donor with papillary thyroid cancer or a benign thyroid nodule (not recorded which). Some clones in this sample may be carry-over from other donors' samples. The material sequenced was blood. The chain has TRBV30 and TRBJ1-3, with D unclear. The CDR3 is CASTWGWGNTIYF. The CDR3 coding sequence is TGTGCATCGACATGGGGATGGGGAAACACCATATATTTT.